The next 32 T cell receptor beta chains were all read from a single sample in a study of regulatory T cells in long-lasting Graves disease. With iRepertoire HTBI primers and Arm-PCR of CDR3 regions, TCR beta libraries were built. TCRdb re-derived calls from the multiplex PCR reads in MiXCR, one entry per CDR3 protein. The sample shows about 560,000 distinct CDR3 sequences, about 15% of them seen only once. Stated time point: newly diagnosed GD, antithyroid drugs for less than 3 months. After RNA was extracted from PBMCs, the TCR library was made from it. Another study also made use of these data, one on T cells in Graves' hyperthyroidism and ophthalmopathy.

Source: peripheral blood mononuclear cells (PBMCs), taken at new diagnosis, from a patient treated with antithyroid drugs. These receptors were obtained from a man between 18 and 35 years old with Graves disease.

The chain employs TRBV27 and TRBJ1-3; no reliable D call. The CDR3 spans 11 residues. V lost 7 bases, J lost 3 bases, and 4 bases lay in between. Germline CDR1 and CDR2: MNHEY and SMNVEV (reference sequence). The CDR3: CASIFGNTIYF. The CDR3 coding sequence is TGTGCCAGCATCTTTGGAAACACCATATATTTT.

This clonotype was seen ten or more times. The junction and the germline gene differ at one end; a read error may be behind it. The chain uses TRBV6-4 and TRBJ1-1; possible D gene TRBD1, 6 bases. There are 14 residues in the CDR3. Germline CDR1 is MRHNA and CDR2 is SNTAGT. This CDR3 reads CASSTQQGVGSQIF. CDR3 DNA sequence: TGTGCCAGCAGTACTCAACAGGGAGTCGGCAGCCAGATCTTT.

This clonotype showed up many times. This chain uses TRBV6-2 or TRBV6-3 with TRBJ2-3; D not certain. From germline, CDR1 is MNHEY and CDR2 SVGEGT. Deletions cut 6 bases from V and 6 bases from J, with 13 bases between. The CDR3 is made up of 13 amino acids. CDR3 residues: CASSPGVRDTQYF. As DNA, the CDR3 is TGTGCCAGCAGCCCTGGGGTTAGGGATACGCAGTATTTT.

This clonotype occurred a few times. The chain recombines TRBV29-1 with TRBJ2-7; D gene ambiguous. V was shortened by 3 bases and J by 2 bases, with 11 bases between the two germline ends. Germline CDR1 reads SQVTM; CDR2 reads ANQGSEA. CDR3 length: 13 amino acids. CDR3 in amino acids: CSVEWQLPYEQYF. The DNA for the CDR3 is TGCAGCGTTGAGTGGCAGCTTCCCTACGAGCAGTACTTC.

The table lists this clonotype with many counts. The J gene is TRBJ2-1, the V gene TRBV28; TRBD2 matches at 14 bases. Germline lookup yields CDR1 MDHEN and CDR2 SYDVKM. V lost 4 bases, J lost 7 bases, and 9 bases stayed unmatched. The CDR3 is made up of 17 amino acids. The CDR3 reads CASSSPGTSGSGNEQFF. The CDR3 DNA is TGTGCCAGCAGTTCCCCCGGGACTAGCGGGAGCGGGAATGAGCAGTTCTTC.

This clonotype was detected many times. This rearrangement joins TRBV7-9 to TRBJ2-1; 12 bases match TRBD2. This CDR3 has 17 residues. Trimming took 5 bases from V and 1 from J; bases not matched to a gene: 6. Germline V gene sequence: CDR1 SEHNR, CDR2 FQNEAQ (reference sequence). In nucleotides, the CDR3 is TGTGCCAGCAGCAAAGGACTAGCGGGAAGGTCCTACAATGAGCAGTTCTTC. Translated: CASSKGLAGRSYNEQFF.

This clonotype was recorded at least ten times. The CDR3 loop reads CASSFGGKNIQYF. CDR3 coding DNA: TGTGCCAGCAGTTTCGGGGGCAAAAACATTCAGTACTTC. The chain has TRBV27 and TRBJ2-4; D is possibly TRBD2 (6 bases). Trimming shortened V by 3 bases and J by 3 bases, and 6 bases separated the two germline ends. CDR1 MNHEY and CDR2 SMNVEV come from the germline V gene (reference sequence). This CDR3 contains 13 residues.

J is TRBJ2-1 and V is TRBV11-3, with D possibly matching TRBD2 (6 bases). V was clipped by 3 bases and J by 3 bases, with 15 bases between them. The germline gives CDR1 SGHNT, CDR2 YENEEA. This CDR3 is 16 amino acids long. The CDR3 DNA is TGTGCCAGCAGCTTCTCCCGACTAGGCCTCTACAATGAGCAGTTCTTC. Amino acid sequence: CASSFSRLGLYNEQFF. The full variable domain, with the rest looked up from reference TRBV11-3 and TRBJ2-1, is EAGVVQSPRYKIIEKKQPVAFWCNPISGHNTLYWYLQNLGQGPELLIRYENEEAVDDSQLPKDRFSAERLKGVDSTLKIQPAELGDSAVYLCASSFSRLGLYNEQFFGPGTRLTVL.

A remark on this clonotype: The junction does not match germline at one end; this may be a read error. The CDR3 DNA reads as TGTGCCAGCAGTCGGGGGGCCGGGGAGCTGCTTTTT. Protein product: CASSRGAGELLF. The chain recombines TRBV12-3 or TRBV12-4 with TRBJ2-2; D may be TRBD2 (7 bases). The CDR3 extends over 12 amino acids.

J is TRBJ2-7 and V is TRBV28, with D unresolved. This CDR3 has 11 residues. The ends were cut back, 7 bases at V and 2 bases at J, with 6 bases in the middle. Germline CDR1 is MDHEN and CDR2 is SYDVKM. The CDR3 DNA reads TGTGCCAGCATTTTCCCCTACGAGCAGTACTTC. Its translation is CASIFPYEQYF.

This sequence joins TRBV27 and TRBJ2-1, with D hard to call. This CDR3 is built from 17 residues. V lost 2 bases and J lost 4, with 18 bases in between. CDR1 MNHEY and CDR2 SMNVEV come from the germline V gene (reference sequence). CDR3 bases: TGTGCCAGCAGTTTAGTTGGGTTGGGCAGGACGTACAATGAGCAGTTCTTC. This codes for CASSLVGLGRTYNEQFF.

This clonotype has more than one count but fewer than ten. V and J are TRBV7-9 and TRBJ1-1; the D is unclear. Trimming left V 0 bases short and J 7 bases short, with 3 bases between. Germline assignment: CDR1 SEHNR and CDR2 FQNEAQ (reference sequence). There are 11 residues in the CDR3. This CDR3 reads CASSLALEAFF. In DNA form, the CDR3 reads TGTGCCAGCAGCTTAGCACTTGAAGCTTTCTTT.

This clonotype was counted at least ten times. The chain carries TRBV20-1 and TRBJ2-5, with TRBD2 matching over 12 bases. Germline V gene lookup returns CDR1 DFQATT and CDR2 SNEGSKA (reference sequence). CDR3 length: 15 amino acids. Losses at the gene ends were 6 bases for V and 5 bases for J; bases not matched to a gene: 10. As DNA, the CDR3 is TGCAGTGCCCTCCGGACTAGCGGGGCCGGGGAGACCCAGTACTTC. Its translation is CSALRTSGAGETQYF.

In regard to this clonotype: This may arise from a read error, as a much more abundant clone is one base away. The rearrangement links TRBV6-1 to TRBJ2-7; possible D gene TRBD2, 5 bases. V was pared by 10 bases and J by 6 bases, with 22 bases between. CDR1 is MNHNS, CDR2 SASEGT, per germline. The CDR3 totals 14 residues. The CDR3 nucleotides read TGTGCCACCCTACAAGCGGCCCTAAGCTGCGAGCAGTACTTC. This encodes CATLQAALSCEQYF.

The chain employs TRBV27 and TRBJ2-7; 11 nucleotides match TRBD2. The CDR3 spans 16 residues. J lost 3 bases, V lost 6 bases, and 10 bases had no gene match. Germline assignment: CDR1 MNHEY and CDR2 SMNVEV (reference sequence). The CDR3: CASSGTTSGSFYEQYF. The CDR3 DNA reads TGTGCCAGCAGCGGAACAACTAGCGGGAGTTTCTACGAGCAGTACTTC.

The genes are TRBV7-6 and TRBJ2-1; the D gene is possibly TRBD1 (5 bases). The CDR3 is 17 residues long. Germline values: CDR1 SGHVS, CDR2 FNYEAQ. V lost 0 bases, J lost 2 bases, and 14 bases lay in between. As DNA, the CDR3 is TGTGCCAGCAGCTTAGCCCCGTCAGCAGGGCCCTACAATGAGCAGTTCTTC. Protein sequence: CASSLAPSAGPYNEQFF.

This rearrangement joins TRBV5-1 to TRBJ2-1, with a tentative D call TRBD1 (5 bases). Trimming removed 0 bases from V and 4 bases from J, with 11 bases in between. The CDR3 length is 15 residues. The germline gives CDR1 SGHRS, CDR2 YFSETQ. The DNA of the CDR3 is TGCGCCAGCAGCTTGGATCAGGGTCCTTACAATGAGCAGTTCTTC. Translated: CASSLDQGPYNEQFF.

The CDR3 loop reads CASSSGGGASPLHF. The CDR3 DNA sequence: TGTGCCAGCAGCTCAGGCGGGGGGGCTTCACCCCTCCACTTT. The chain links TRBV7-9 to TRBJ1-6; perhaps TRBD1 as D (6 bases). This CDR3 comprises 14 residues. Germline CDR1 and CDR2: SEHNR and FQNEAQ (reference sequence). Trimming took off 4 bases at V and 9 bases at J, with 13 bases between the two ends. The full variable domain, in which reference TRBV7-9 and TRBJ1-6 provide the parts outside the CDR3, is DTGVSQNPRHKITKRGQNVTFRCDPISEHNRLYWYRQTLGQGPEFLTYFQNEAQLEKSRLLSDRFSAERPKGSFSTLEIQRTEQGDSAMYLCASSSGGGASPLHFGNGTRLTVT.

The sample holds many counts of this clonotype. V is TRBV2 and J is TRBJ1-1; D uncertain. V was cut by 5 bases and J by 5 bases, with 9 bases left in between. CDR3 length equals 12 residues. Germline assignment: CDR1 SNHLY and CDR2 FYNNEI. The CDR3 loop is CASSMRDTEAFF. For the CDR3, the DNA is TGTGCCAGCAGTATGAGGGATACTGAAGCTTTCTTT. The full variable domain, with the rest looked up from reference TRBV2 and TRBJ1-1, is EPEVTQTPSHQVTQMGQEVILRCVPISNHLYFYWYRQILGQKVEFLVSFYNNEISEKSEIFDDQFSVERPDGSNFTLKIRSTKLEDSAMYFCASSMRDTEAFFGQGTRLTVV.

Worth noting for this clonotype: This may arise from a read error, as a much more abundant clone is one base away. The CDR3 coding sequence is TGTGCCAGCAGCCTGATAGCGGGGAGGACCATTGAGCAGTTCTTC. It translates to CASSLIAGRTIEQFF. The chain combines TRBV11-2 with TRBJ2-1; 8 bases are a match to TRBD2. The CDR3 covers 15 residues. Per germline, CDR1 SGHAT and CDR2 FQNNGV. V trimming: 5 bases; J trimming: 9 bases; junction bases outside the gene matches: 12.

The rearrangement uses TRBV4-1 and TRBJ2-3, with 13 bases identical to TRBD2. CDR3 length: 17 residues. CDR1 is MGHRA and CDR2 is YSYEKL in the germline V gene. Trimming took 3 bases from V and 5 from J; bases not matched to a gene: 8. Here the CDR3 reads CASSHGLAGVLGDTQYF. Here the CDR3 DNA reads TGCGCCAGCAGCCATGGACTAGCGGGAGTTTTGGGAGATACGCAGTATTTT.

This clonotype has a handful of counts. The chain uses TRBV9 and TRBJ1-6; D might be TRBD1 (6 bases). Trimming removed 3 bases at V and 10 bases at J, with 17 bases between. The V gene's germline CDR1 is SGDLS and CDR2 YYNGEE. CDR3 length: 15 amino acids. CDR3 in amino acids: CASSGADAGASPLHF. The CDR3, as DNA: TGTGCCAGCAGCGGCGCCGATGCGGGGGCCTCACCCCTCCACTTT. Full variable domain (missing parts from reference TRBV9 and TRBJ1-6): DSGVTQTPKHLITATGQRVTLRCSPRSGDLSVYWYQQSLDQGLQFLIQYYNGEERAKGNILERFSAQQFPDLHSELNLSSLELGDSALYFCASSGADAGASPLHFGNGTRLTVT.

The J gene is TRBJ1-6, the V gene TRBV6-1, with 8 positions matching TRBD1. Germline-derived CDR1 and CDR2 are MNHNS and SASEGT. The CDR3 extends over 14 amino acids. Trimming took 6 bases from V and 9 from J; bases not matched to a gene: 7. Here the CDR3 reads CASRTGVGGSPLHF. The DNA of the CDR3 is TGTGCCAGCAGGACAGGGGTCGGCGGTTCACCCCTCCACTTT.

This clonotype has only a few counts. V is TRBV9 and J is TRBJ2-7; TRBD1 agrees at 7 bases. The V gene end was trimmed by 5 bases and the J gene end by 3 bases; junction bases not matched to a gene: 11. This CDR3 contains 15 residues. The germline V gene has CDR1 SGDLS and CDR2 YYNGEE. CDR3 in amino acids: CASRGPGQPIYEQYF. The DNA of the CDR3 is TGTGCCAGCAGAGGACCGGGACAGCCGATCTACGAGCAGTACTTC.

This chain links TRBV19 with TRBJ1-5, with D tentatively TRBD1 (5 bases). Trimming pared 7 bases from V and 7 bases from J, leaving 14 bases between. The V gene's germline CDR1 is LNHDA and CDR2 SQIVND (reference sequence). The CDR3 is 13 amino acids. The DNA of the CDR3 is TGTGCCAGTAAGTCGACGGGGGAGCAGCCCCAGCATTTT. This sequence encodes CASKSTGEQPQHF. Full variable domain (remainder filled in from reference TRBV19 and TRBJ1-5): DGGITQSPKYLFRKEGQNVTLSCEQNLNHDAMYWYRQDPGQGLRLIYYSQIVNDFQKGDIAEGYSVSREKKESFPLTVTSAQKNPTAFYLCASKSTGEQPQHFGDGTRLSIL.

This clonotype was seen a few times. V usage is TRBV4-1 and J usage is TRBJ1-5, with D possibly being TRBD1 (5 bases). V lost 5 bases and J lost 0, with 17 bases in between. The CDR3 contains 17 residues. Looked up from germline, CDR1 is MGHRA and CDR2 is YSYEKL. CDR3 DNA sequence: TGCGCCAGCAGCGTACGATTTCAGGGAGATAGCAATCAGCCCCAGCATTTT. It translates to CASSVRFQGDSNQPQHF.

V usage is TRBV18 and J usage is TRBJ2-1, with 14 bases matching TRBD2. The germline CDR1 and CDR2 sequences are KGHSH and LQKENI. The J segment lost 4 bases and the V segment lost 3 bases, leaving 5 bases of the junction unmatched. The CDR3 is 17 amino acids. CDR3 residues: CASSPGLAGGRYNEQFF. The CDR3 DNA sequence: TGTGCCAGCTCACCTGGACTAGCGGGAGGAAGATACAATGAGCAGTTCTTC.

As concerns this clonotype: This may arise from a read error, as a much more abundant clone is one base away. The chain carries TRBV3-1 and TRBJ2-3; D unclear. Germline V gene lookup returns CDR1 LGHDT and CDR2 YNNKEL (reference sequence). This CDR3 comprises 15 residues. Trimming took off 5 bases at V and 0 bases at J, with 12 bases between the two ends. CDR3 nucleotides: TGTGCCAGCAGCTCACCCGGGTTTAGCACAGATACGCAGTATTTT. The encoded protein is CASSSPGFSTDTQYF.

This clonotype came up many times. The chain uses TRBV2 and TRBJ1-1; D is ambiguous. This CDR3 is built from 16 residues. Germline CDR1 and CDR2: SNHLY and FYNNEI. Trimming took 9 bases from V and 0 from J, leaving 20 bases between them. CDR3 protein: CASIPDGGVLNTEAFF. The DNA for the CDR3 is TGTGCCAGTATTCCGGACGGCGGGGTCTTGAACACTGAAGCTTTCTTT.

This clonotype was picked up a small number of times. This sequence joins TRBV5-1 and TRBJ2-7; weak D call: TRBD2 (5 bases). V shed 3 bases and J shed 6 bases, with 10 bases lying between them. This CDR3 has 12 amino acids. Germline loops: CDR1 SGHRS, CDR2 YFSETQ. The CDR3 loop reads CASSWESSEQYF. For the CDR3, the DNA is TGCGCCAGCAGCTGGGAGTCAAGCGAGCAGTACTTC.

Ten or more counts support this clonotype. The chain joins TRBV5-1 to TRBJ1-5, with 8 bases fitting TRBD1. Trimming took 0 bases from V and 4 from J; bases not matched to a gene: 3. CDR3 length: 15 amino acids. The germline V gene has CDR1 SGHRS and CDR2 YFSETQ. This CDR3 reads CASSLAGQGNQPQHF. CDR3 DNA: TGCGCCAGCAGCTTGGCCGGACAGGGTAATCAGCCCCAGCATTTT.

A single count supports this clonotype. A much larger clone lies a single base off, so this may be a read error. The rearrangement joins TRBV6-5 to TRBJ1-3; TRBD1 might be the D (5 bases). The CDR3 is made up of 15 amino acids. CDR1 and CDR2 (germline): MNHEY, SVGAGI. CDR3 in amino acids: CASSSQGYSGDTIYF. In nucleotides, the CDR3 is TGTGCCAGCAGTTCCCAGGGATACTCTGGAGACACCATATATTTT.